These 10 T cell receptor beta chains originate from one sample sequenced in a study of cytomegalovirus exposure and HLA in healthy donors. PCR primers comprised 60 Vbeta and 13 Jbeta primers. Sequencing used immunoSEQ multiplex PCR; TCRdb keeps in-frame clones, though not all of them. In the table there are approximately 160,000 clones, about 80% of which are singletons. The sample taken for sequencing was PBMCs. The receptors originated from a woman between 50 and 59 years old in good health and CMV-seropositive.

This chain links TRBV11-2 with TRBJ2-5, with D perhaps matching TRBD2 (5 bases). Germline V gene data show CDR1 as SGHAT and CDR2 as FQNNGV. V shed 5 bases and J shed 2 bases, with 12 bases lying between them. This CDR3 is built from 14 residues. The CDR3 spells CASSPGLQQETQYF. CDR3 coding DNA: TGTGCCAGCAGCCCCGGACTGCAACAAGAGACCCAGTACTTC. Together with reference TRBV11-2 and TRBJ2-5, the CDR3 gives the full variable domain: EAGVAQSPRYKIIEKRQSVAFWCNPISGHATLYWYQQILGQGPKLLIQFQNNGVVDDSQLPKDRFSAERLKGVDSTLKIQPAKLEDSAVYLCASSPGLQQETQYFGPGTRLLVL.

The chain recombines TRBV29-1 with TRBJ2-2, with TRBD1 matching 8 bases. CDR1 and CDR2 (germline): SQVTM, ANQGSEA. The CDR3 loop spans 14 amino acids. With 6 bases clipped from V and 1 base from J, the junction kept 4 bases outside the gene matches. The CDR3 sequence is CSVSGTGNTGELFF. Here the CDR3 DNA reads TGCAGCGTCTCCGGGACAGGGAACACCGGGGAGCTGTTTTTT.

CDR3 sequence reads: CASSPDSTGELFF. For the CDR3, the DNA is TGTGCCAGCAGCCCTGACAGCACCGGGGAGCTGTTTTTT. The chain links TRBV7-3 to TRBJ2-2; TRBD1 is a possible D gene (5 bases). The CDR3 spans 13 residues. Between the trimmed V and J ends, which lost 5 bases and 4 bases, there was a span of 8 bases. Germline lookup yields CDR1 SGHTA and CDR2 FQGTGA. Full variable domain (remainder filled in from reference TRBV7-3 and TRBJ2-2): GAGVSQTPSNKVTEKGKYVELRCDPISGHTALYWYRQSLGQGPEFLIYFQGTGAADDSGLPNDRFFAVRPEGSVSTLKIQRTERGDSAVYLCASSPDSTGELFFGEGSRLTVL.

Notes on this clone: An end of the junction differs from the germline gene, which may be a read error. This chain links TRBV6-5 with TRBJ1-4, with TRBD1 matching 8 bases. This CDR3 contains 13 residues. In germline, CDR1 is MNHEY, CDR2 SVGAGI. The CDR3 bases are TGTGCCAGCAGTGGGTCGGACAGGGTCGTTCGGAGGTTT. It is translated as CASSGSDRVVRRF.

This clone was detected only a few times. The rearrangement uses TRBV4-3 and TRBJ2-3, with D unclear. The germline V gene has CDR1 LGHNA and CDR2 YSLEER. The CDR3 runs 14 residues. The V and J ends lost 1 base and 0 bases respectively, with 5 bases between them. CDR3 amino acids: CASSQAYSTDTQYF. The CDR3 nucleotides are TGCGCCAGCAGCCAAGCTTATAGCACAGATACGCAGTATTTT.

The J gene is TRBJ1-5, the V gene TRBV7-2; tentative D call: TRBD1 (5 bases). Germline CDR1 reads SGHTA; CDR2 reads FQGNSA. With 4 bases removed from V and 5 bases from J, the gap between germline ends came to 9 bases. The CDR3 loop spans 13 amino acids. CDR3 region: CASSSQGYQPQHF. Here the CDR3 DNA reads TGTGCCAGCAGCTCCCAGGGCTATCAGCCCCAGCATTTT.

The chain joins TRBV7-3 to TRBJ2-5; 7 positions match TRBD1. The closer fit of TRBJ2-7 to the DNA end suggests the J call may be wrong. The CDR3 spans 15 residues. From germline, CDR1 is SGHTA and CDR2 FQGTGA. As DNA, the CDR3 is TGTGCCAGCAGCGCGACGGGACAGTTACCCTACGAGCAGTACTTC. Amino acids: CASSATGQLPYEQYF.

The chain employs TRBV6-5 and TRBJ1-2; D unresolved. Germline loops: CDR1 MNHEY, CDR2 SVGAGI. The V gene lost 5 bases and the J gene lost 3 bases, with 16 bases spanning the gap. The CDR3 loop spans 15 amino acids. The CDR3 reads CASSPGGGHYYGYTF. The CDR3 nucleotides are TGTGCCAGCAGTCCCGGCGGAGGTCATTACTATGGCTACACCTTC.

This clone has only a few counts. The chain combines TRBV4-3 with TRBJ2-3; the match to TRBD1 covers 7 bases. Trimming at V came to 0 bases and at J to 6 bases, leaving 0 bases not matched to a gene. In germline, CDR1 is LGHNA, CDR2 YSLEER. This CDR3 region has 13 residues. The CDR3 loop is CASSQEGGDTQYF. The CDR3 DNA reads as TGCGCCAGCAGCCAAGAAGGGGGCGATACGCAGTATTTT.

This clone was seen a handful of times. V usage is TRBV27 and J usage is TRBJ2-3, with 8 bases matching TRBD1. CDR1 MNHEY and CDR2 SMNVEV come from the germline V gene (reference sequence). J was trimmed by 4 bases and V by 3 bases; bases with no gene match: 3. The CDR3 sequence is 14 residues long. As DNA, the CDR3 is TGTGCCAGCAGTTTTAAGGACAGGGCAGATACGCAGTATTTT. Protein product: CASSFKDRADTQYF.